This T cell receptor beta chain was observed in a study of cytomegalovirus exposure and HLA in healthy donors (dated by TCRdb to about 2017). Study-level background: In an earlier analysis of around 540 of the donors, under 300 Gb of sequence data and 120 million or so unique TCR beta sequences from 150 million to 200 million T cells were reported. About 280 gigabases of sequencing data and around 85 million unique TCR sequences made up an early release that covered some 640 HLA-typed donors. The genetic ancestry cluster associated with self-reported Caucasian donors included roughly 84% of the 398 genotyped donors. The study was designed to test whether signatures of past pathogen exposure could be identified by cataloging public T cell receptors. Using immunosequencing, the study profiled T cell repertoires from 550 to 750 subjects and related those repertoires to cytomegalovirus serostatus. A separate validation cohort of 100 to 150 different subjects was used in addition to the 666-subject first cohort. To predict cytomegalovirus infection status, the study combined high-throughput TCR immunosequencing, statistical association of individual TCRs with disease status, and machine learning. To study patterns of TCR occurrence, a later analysis re-analyzed previously published TCR beta repertoires from 550 to 800 donors and added high-resolution HLA genotyping. In the later analysis, no new phenotypic data were used to find candidate immune exposures; instead, reliance was placed on TCR beta sequences and their occurrence across donors. To decide whether each TCR beta V gene segment behaved as functional or pseudogenic, an earlier analysis of fewer than 750 of the donors relied on high-throughput TCR beta sequencing. Alongside the repertoire data, information on donor age, sex, ethnicity and CMV serostatus was compiled. In a later genetic analysis, genome-wide SNP genotypes for about three fifths of the roughly 670 donors were used, and that subset was treated as a discovery cohort. Every repertoire in the discovery cohort had been generated on one and the same sequencing platform. HLA typing included class I and class II loci at four-digit resolution. Typing coverage differed by locus: A, B, C, DRB1 and DQB1 were typed in about 629-640 donors, DQA1 in about 500, DPA1 in some 600, and DPB1 in approximately 450. Four to six DR-DQ haplotypes were handled as single units for association and clustering, since linkage in the cohort was strong. Among about 390 genotyped donors of the cohort, an average of roughly 240,000 unique TCR beta nucleotide sequences were sequenced per donor, around 20% of them non-productive.

Of note for this clone: Its target antigen remains unknown. Nothing much larger sits one base from this clone, and base qualities are not available. Different DNA sequences within this sample yield the same CDR3.

Broad study findings and their caveats: In an earlier analysis of under 600 of the donors, most TCR beta V segments were observed in productive rearrangements about 87% or about 30% of the time, broadly matching IMGT annotations. A cluster of highly shared sequence variants was judged likely to represent a technical artifact of the sequencing pipeline. A further reported finding was that TCR beta sequences accurately predicted the HLA-A and HLA-B alleles for most subjects in the first cohort. According to a later genetic analysis, donors in an Asian-associated ancestry cluster had fewer N-insertions in productive TCRs than the approximately 630-donor mean. The earlier analysis of approximately 540 of the donors excluded some 16 rarely observed V segments, including chromosome 9 orphons, because counts were too low. When HLA alleles, especially DR and DQ, strongly co-occurred, TCR associations were difficult to assign to individual alleles. A later genetic analysis associated a missense DCLRE1C variant with V-gene and J-gene trimming of TCR beta chains, and an independent cohort replicated the association. The study listed 164 TCR beta chains as associated with cytomegalovirus. At a false discovery rate of 0.05, a later analysis linked under 20,000 TCR beta sequences to specific HLA alleles. The classifier was reported to diagnose cytomegalovirus status with high specificity and sensitivity in both the original cohort and the validation cohort. Correlated functional status among segregating V segments might be attributable to linkage disequilibrium, but an unknown experimental factor could not be ruled out. In a later analysis, HLA-associated TCR beta chains showed more clonal expansion and lower generation probabilities than non-associated chains that were equally common. According to a later analysis, most CMV-associated TCR beta chains appeared to be HLA-restricted, and the HLA associations seemed to be driven largely by CMV exposure. The cohort was sequenced for TCR beta chains only, and without alpha or paired-chain data the features that could be detected were limited. A few of the identified cytomegalovirus-associated TCR beta chains were confirmed in vitro to be specific for cytomegalovirus antigens. Most TCR sequences were seen in very few donors, while some public TCRs were found in many individuals. Presence/absence analyses assumed roughly uniform sequencing depth across donors, an assumption that may not hold. Because some donors lacked HLA typing at each locus, the association tests relied only on the typed subset. For the cohort, immune exposure information was limited to CMV serostatus. In a later analysis, the rate of TCR association differed among HLA loci, with DRB1 alleles having the most associated TCRs and HLA-C alleles having the fewest. A later analysis reported that several top co-occurrence clusters appeared linked to parvovirus B19, influenza, CMV and Epstein-Barr virus. The authors suggested that the approach could potentially be generalized to other disease states and immunological phenotypes. Because the 87-base-pair reads could not distinguish some IMGT-functional V segments, including TRBV6-2 and TRBV6-3, those segments were excluded.

The V and J ends are trimmed by 1 base and 0 bases, leaving 11 bases between them. Spanning cysteine to phenylalanine, the CDR3 consists of 16 amino acids. Just CDR3 DNA is preserved here, 48 bases in frame from base 1. From the germline V gene, CDR1 is SGHTA and CDR2 is FQGNSA. The library was generated by the immunoSEQ multiplex PCR assay. For the multiplex PCR, a mixture combining 60 forward primers for TCR Vbeta segments and 13 reverse primers for TCR Jbeta segments was used. The CDR3 region of rearranged TCR beta genes was amplified from genomic DNA by a multiplex PCR assay. The amplified TCR beta libraries were sequenced on the Illumina HiSeq System as 87-base-pair reads. In the source study's methods: In a later analysis, tens of millions of unique TCR beta chains were counted across the approximately 670 repertoires, and around 10 million of these chains were shared by at least two donors. A nearest-neighbor algorithm error-corrected the raw reads and collapsed the reads into unique sequences, merging closely related sequences to remove PCR and sequencing errors. CDR3 sequences were aligned to IMGT reference sequences to assign V, D and J gene segments. For a sequence to be retained, at least a six-nucleotide match to both a V gene segment and a J gene segment was required. Rearrangements were called productive when the CDR3 lacked stop codons and stayed in frame with V and J; all others were non-productive. Following IMGT convention, CDR3 was defined as the stretch from the second conserved V-encoded cysteine to the conserved J-encoded phenylalanine. In an earlier analysis of around 640 of the donors, sequences lacking an unambiguous match to a single V gene segment were excluded. In an earlier analysis of some 590 of the donors, a V segment was called functional when productive rearrangements were above 56.7%, and segregating when the standard deviation between donors exceeded 5%. A statistical classification framework was built for diagnosing cytomegalovirus status from the catalog of TCR beta chain sequences. V and J gene assignment, in a later analysis, came from comparing TCR nucleotide sequences with IMGT/GENE-DB human TR gene sequences. In a later analysis, CDR3 sequences and most-parsimonious VDJ recombination scenarios were assigned using the TCRdist pipeline. In a later analysis, each TCR beta chain was defined by its CDR3 amino acid sequence together with its V-gene family, and reads lacking a unique V-gene family were excluded. To address suspected cross-contamination and a sequencing artifact, a later analysis removed around 600 highly shared, low-generation-probability nucleotide sequences. In a later analysis, a clonal expansion index was calculated for each public chain from normalized within-repertoire ranks of inferred template counts. In a later analysis, generation probabilities were computed with a VDJ recombination model fitted to out-of-frame rearrangements, and the resulting probabilities were checked against IGoR. Hypergeometric tests were used in a later analysis to score TCR-TCR, TCR-HLA and TCR-CMV co-occurrence, with a repertoire-size bias correction applied to the TCR pairs. In a later analysis, false discovery rates were estimated by permuting HLA or CMV assignments 20 times. A later analysis grouped co-occurring TCRs with DBSCAN, adding TCRdist sequence similarity when clustering within HLA-allele-positive subsets. Repertoires with fewer than 30,000 or more than 120,000 public chains, plus five repertoires with anomalous nucleotide sharing, were excluded from co-occurrence clustering. TCRdb obtained this table from immuneACCESS and retained in-frame rearrangements with V and J assigned. These tables miss some clones; where compared with another copy, unresolved V genes account for less than half of the shortfall, and the remainder is unexplained. V and J calls and clone size are copied from that table; D and trimming were computed from the DNA. This sample comprises around 140,000 clones, about three quarters of them detected only once. 3% to 5% of the sample is held by the ten biggest clonotypes.

In total, just over 650 healthy bone marrow donors made up the cohort. Cohort members were all nominally healthy when sampled, although unrecorded immune exposures were likely present. The donor was CMV seronegative and belonged to the group of around 350 seronegative cohort members. Each donor provided a peripheral blood sample, and peripheral blood mononuclear cells were used for TCR beta sequencing. The Qiagen DNeasy Blood Extraction Kit was used to extract genomic DNA from the blood cell samples. The sequence was collected from a male donor in good health and CMV-seronegative. The sample consisted of PBMCs. This sequence uses TRBV7-2 and TRBJ2-3, with the D gene too uncertain to name. The CDR3 amino acid sequence is: CASSLGSGPSTDTQYF. The sequence in DNA is TGTGCCAGCAGCTTAGGGTCAGGCCCGAGCACAGATACGCAGTATTTT. The entire variable domain, with the stretches around the CDR3 drawn from the reference TRBV7-2 and TRBJ2-3 proteins, is GAGVSQSPSNKVTEKGKDVELRCDPISGHTALYWYRQSLGQGLEFLIYFQGNSAPDKSGLPSDRFSAERTGGSVSTLTIQRTQQEDSAVYLCASSLGSGPSTDTQYFGPGTRLTVL.